The source of this TCR beta chain is a study of blood T cell repertoires in COVID-19. Produced via immunoSEQ multiplex PCR; TCRdb's table is partial and in-frame only. The profile shows 150,000 to 200,000 clones, about 81% of them singletons. In the case of this clone: This specimen includes other DNA sequences encoding the same CDR3.

CDR3 length equals 14 residues. Between the trimmed V and J ends, which lost 4 bases and 6 bases, there was a span of 17 bases. Germline assignment: CDR1 SQVTM and CDR2 ANQGSEA. The source is a man aged 60 to 75 with active or convalescent COVID-19. The specimen was peripheral blood. The chain has TRBV29-1 and TRBJ2-3, with D tentatively TRBD2 (6 bases). Here the CDR3 DNA reads TGCAGCGTTGGGGCTAGCGCTGTACCCGATACGCAGTATTTT. It encodes CSVGASAVPDTQYF.